This T cell receptor beta chain was identified in a study of blood T cell repertoires in COVID-19 (dated by TCRdb to the early 2020s). Turning to the overall study: Collaborator samples came from the United States, Italy and Spain and covered acute and convalescent phases of COVID-19. The material from the prospective study consisted of cDNA or gDNA derived from T cells, B-cell-depleted T cells, or PBMCs. The dataset comprised deeply sampled blood TCRbeta repertoires from subjects exposed to, actively infected with, or recovered from COVID-19. The repertoires were made available in a free public database intended to serve as a resource for research on the immune response to SARS-CoV-2. Samples were obtained from the ongoing ImmuneRACE study (first 160 participants) and from some 1,300 subjects provided by 6 global collaborators. Sample metadata almost always included a de-identified subject ID, COVID-19 status, age in years and sex. Where HLA class I and class II types were available, the types were taken from metadata supplied by the sample provider, not from assay-based typing. The investigation overall reported the following: The quantity of clinical and demographic metadata differed by source and by participant and was supplied without curation.

The CDR3 runs 16 amino acids, cysteine and phenylalanine included. The CDR3 DNA has 48 bases and is translated from base 1. V is trimmed back by 0 bases and J by 2 bases, and the junction contains 4 bases that no gene match accounts for. CDR1 and CDR2 (MNHNS, SASEGT) derive from the germline V gene. The immunoSEQ Assay, a bias-controlled multiplex PCR, was used to amplify TCRbeta CDR3 regions from genomic DNA. The study's own analysis went as follows. The number of nucleated cells in each sample was estimated by amplification of reference gene primers within the assay. Sequence reads were collapsed and filtered to measure the absolute abundance of every unique TCRbeta CDR3 rearrangement. For each sample, productive Simpson clonality was calculated as the square root of Simpson's diversity index across productive rearrangements. TCRdb obtained this table from immuneACCESS and retained in-frame rearrangements with V and J assigned. These tables miss some clones; where compared with another copy, unresolved V genes account for less than half of the shortfall, and the remainder is unexplained. The V and J calls and the clone size are those of that table, but D and trimming were determined from the DNA. For this sample the table gives over 350,000 clones, of which 86% were detected only once. Under 1.5% of the sample is in the top ten clones.

This clone was detected only once. It lacks a known antigen. Base qualities are not recorded, but no much larger clone differs from it by a single base. Each collaborating institution followed its own protocols to collect whole blood in K2EDTA tubes. For TCRbeta analysis, collaborators shipped samples in one of three forms: frozen whole blood, isolated PBMCs, or DNA extracted from either of those sample types. This clonotype was sampled from a woman aged 30 to 39 with active or convalescent COVID-19. Sequencing was done on a sample of peripheral blood. The chain is made from TRBV6-1 and TRBJ1-2; 9 central bases correspond to TRBD1. The bases read TGTGCCAGCAGTGAAGCCTGGACAGGGGAGAACTATGGCTACACCTTC. This is translated as CASSEAWTGENYGYTF.